This T cell receptor (beta chain) was retrieved from a study of early T cells in non-severe SARS-CoV-2 infection. This clonotype has a count of ten or more. TCRdb redid the calling of the 5' RACE reads with MiXCR, one entry per CDR3 protein. The data hold over 75,000 distinct CDR3 sequences, with around 14% observed a single time. The sequence derives from an adult who was a healthcare worker with PCR-confirmed SARS-CoV-2 infection or an uninfected control (not recorded which). The source material was whole blood.

CDR3 sequence: CASKDGISSYEQYF. In nucleotides, the CDR3 is TGTGCCAGCAAGGACGGCATTAGCTCCTACGAGCAGTACTTC. The rearrangement links TRBV2 to TRBJ2-7; D remains ambiguous. Germline V gene sequence: CDR1 SNHLY, CDR2 FYNNEI. V dropped 7 bases and J dropped 0 bases, with 13 bases sitting between them. The CDR3 is 14 residues long.